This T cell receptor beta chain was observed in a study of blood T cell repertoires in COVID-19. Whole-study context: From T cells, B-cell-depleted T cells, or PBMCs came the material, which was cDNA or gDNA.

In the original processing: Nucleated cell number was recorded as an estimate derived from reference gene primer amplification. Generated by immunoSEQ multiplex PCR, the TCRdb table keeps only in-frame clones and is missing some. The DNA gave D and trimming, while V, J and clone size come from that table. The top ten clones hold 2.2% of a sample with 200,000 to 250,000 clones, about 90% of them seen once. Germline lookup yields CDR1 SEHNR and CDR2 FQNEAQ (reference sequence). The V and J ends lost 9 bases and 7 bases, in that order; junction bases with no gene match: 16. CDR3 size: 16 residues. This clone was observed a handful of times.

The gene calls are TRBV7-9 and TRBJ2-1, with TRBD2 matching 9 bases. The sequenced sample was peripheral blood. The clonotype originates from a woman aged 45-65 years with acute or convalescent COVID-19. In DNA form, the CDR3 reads TGTGCCAGTCAGCTTGAAAGCGGGGGGTCCAGAAATGAGCAGTTCTTC. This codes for CASQLESGGSRNEQFF. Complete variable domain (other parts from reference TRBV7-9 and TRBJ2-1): DTGVSQNPRHKITKRGQNVTFRCDPISEHNRLYWYRQTLGQGPEFLTYFQNEAQLEKSRLLSDRFSAERPKGSFSTLEIQRTEQGDSAMYLCASQLESGGSRNEQFFGPGTRLTVL.